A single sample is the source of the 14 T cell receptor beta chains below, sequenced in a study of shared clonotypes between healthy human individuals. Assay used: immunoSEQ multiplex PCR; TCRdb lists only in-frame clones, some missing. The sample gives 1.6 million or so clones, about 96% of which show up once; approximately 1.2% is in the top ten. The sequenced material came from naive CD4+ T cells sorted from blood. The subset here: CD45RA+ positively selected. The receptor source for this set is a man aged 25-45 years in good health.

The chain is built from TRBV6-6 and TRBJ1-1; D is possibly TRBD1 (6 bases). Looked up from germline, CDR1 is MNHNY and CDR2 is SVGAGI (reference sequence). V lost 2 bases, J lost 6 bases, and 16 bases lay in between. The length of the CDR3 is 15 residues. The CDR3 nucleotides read TGTGCCAGCAGTTACCCTCATCCAGGGGCTGCTGAAGCTTTCTTT. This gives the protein CASSYPHPGAAEAFF.

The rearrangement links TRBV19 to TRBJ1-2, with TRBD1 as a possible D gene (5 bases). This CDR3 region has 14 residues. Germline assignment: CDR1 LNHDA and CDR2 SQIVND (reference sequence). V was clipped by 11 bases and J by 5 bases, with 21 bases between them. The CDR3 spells CASHGRGTLYGYTF. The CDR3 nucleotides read TGTGCCTCCCACGGGCGGGGGACCCTTTATGGCTACACCTTC.

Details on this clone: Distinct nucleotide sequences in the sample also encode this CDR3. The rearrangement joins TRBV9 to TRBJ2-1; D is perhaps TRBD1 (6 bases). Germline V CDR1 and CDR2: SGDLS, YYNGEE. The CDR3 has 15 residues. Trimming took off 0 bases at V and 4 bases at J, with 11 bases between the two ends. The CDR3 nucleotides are TGTGCCAGCAGCGTAGATGGTCAGGGGTACAATGAGCAGTTCTTC. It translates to CASSVDGQGYNEQFF.

The CDR3 DNA is TGCGCCAGCAGCCAACTCTCCGGGACAGTTTCCTACGAGCAGTACTTC. Amino acid sequence: CASSQLSGTVSYEQYF. The rearrangement links TRBV4-1 to TRBJ2-7; 7 bases fit TRBD1. V lost 2 bases, J lost 1 base, and 8 bases stayed unmatched. This CDR3 contains 16 residues. Germline V gene lookup returns CDR1 MGHRA and CDR2 YSYEKL.

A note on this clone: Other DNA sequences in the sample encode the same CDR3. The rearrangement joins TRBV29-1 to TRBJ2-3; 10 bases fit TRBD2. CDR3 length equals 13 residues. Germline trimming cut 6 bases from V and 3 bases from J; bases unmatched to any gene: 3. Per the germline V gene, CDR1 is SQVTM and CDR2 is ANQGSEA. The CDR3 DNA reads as TGCAGCGTGGTAGCGGGAGGAACAGATACGCAGTATTTT. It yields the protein CSVVAGGTDTQYF.

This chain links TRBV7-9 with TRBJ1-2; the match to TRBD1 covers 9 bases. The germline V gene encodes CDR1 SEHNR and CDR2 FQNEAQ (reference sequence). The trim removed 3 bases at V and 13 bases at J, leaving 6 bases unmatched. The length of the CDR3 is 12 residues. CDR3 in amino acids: CASSFPSTGGTF. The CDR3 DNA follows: TGTGCCAGCAGCTTCCCTTCGACAGGGGGCACCTTC.

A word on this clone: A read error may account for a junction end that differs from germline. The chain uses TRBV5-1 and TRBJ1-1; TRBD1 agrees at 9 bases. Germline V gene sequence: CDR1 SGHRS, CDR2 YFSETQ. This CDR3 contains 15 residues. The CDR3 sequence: CASSLGNGQGSEAFF. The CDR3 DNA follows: TGCGCCAGCAGTTTGGGCAACGGACAGGGGTCTGAAGCTTTCTTT.

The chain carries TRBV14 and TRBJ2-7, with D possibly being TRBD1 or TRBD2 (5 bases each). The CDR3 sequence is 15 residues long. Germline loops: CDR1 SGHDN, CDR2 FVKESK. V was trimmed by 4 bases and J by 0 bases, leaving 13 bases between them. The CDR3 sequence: CASSRLYQGSYEQYF. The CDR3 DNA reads TGTGCCAGCAGCCGACTATACCAGGGCTCCTACGAGCAGTACTTC. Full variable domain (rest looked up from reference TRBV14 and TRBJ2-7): EAGVTQFPSHSVIEKGQTVTLRCDPISGHDNLYWYRRVMGKEIKFLLHFVKESKQDESGMPNNRFLAERTGGTYSTLKVQPAELEDSGVYFCASSRLYQGSYEQYFGPGTRLTVT.

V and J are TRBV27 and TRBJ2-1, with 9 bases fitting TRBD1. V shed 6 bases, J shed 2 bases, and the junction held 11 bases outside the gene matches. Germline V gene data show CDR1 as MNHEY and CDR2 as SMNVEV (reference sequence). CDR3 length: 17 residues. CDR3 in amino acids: CASRPIYRGLPYNEQFF. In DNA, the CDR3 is TGTGCCAGCAGACCCATCTACAGGGGGCTTCCCTACAATGAGCAGTTCTTC.

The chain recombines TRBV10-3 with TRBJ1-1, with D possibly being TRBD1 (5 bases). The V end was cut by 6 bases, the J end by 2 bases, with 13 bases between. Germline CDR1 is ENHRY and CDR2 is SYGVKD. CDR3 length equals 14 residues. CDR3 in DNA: TGTGCCATCAGGGGGAAGGACACCAACACTGAAGCTTTCTTT. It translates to CAIRGKDTNTEAFF.

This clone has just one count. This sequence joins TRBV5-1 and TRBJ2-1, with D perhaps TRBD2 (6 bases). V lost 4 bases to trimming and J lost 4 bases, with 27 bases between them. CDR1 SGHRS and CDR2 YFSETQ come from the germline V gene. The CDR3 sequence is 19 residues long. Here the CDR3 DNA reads TGCGCCAGCAGCCGGGTGCGGTCAGCGGGCGGAGGCGAATACAATGAGCAGTTCTTC. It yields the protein CASSRVRSAGGGEYNEQFF.

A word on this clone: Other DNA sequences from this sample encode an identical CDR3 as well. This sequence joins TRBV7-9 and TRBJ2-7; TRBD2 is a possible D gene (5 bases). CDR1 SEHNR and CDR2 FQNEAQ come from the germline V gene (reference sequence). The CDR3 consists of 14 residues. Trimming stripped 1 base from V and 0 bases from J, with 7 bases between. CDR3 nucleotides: TGTGCCAGCAGCTTAGGAGGGAACTCCTACGAGCAGTACTTC. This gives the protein CASSLGGNSYEQYF.

CDR3 nucleotide sequence: TGTGCCAGCAGTTTTAGGGGTGGCTACACCTTC. It is translated as CASSFRGGYTF. The V and J genes are TRBV28 and TRBJ1-2, with D possibly matching TRBD1 (5 bases). This CDR3 spans 11 amino acids. Trimming cost V 3 bases and J 7 bases, with 6 bases left between them. Germline V CDR1 and CDR2: MDHEN, SYDVKM.

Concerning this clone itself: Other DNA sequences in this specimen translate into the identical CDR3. CDR3 in amino acids: CASSPGSGSYEQYF. In nucleotides, the CDR3 is TGTGCCAGCTCACCCGGGAGCGGCTCCTACGAGCAGTACTTC. This chain uses TRBV18 with TRBJ2-7; possibly TRBD2 for D (6 bases). Looked up from germline, CDR1 is KGHSH and CDR2 is LQKENI. This CDR3 is built from 14 residues. V was pared by 3 bases and J by 0 bases, with 9 bases between.